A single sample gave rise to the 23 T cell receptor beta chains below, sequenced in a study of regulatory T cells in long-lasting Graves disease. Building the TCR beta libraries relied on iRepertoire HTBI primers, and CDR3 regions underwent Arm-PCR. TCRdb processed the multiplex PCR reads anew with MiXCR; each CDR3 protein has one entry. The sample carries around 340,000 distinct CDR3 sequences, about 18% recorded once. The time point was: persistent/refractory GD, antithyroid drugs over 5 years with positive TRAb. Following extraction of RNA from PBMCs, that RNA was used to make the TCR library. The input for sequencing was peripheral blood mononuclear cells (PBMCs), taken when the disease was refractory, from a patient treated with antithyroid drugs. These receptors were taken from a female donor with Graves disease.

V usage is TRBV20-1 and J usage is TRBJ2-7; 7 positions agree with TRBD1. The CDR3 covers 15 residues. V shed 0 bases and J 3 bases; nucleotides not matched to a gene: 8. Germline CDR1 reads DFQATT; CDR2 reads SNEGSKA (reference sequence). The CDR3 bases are TGCAGTGCTAGAGATCGGAACAGGGGAAACTACGAGCAGTACTTC. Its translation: CSARDRNRGNYEQYF.

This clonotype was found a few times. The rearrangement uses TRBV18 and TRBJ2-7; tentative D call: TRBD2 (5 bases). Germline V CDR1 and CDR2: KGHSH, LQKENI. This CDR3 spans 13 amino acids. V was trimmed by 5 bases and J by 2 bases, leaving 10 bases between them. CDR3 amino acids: CASSSDSTYEQYF. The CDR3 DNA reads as TGTGCCAGCTCATCGGACTCAACCTACGAGCAGTACTTC.

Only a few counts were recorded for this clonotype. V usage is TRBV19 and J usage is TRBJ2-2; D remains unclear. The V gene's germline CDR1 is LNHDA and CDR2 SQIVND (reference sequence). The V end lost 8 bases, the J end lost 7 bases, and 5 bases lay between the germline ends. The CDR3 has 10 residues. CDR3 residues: CASSNGELFF. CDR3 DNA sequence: TGTGCCAGTTCTAACGGGGAGCTGTTTTTT.

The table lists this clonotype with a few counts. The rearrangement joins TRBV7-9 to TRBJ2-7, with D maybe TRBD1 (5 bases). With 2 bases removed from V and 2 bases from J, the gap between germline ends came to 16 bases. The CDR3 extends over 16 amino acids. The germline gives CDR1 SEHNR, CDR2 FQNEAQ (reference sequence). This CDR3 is CASSLLSRQGPYEQYF. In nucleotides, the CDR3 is TGTGCCAGCAGCTTATTATCACGGCAGGGCCCCTACGAGCAGTACTTC.

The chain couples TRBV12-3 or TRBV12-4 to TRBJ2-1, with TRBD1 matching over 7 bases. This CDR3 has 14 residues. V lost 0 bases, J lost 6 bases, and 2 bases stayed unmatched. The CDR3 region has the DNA TGTGCCAGCAGTTTAGCAGGGGGCCCCAATGAGCAGTTCTTC. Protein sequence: CASSLAGGPNEQFF.

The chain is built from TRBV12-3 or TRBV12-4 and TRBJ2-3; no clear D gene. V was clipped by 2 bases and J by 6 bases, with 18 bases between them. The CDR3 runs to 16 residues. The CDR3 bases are TGTGCCAGCAGTTTATTTGGCAGTACCACATCGGATACGCAGTATTTT. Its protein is CASSLFGSTTSDTQYF.

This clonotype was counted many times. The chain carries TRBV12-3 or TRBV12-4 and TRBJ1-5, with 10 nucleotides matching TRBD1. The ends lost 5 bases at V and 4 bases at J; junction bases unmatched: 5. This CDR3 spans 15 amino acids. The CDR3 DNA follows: TGTGCCAGCAGTCCGGGACAGGGGAGGAATCAGCCCCAGCATTTT. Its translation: CASSPGQGRNQPQHF.

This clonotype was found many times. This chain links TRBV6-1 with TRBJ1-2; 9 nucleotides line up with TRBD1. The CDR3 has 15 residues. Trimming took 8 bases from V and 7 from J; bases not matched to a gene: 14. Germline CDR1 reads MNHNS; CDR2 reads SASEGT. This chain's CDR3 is CASQTTGTGLSGYTF. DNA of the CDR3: TGTGCCAGCCAAACTACCGGGACAGGGCTTTCTGGCTACACCTTC.

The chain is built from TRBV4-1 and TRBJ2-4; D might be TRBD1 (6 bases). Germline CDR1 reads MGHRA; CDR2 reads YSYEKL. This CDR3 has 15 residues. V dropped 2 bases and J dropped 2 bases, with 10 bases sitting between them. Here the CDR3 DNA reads TGCGCCAGCAGCCAATACGGACAGACCAAAAACATTCAGTACTTC. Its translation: CASSQYGQTKNIQYF.

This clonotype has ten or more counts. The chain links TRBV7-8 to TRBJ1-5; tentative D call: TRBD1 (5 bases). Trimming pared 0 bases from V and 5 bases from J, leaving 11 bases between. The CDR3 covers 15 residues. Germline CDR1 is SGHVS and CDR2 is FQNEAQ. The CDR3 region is CASSLAVGVDQPQHF. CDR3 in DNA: TGTGCCAGCAGCTTAGCGGTGGGGGTCGATCAGCCCCAGCATTTT. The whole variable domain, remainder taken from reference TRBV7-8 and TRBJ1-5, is GAGVSQSPRYKVAKRGQDVALRCDPISGHVSLFWYQQALGQGPEFLTYFQNEAQLDKSGLPSDRFFAERPEGSVSTLKIQRTQQEDSAVYLCASSLAVGVDQPQHFGDGTRLSIL.

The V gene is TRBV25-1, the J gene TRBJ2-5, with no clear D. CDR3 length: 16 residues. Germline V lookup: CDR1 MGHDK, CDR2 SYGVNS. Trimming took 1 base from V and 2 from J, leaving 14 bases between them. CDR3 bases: TGTGCCAGCAGTGAATCCCTTGGGCGAAGTCAAGAGACCCAGTACTTC. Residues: CASSESLGRSQETQYF.

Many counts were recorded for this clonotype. CDR3 loop: CASSQVGVLNTEAFF. Here the CDR3 DNA reads TGTGCCAGCAGCCAAGTGGGGGTCTTGAACACTGAAGCTTTCTTT. The chain links TRBV3-1 to TRBJ1-1; weak D call: TRBD1 (5 bases). This CDR3 spans 15 amino acids. The germline gives CDR1 LGHDT, CDR2 YNNKEL (reference sequence). V lost 1 base and J 0 bases, leaving 9 bases between the germline ends.

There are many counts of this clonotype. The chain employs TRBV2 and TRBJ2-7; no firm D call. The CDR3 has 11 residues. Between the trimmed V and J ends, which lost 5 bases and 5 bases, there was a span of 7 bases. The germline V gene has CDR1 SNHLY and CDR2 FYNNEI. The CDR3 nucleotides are TGTGCCAGCAGTTCGCATCACGAGCAGTACTTC. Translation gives CASSSHHEQYF.

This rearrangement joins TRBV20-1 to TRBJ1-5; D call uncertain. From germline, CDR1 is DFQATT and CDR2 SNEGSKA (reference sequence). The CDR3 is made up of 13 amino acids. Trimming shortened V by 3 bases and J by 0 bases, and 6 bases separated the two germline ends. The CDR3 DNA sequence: TGCAGTGCTAGGGCTTATAGCAATCAGCCCCAGCATTTT. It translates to CSARAYSNQPQHF.

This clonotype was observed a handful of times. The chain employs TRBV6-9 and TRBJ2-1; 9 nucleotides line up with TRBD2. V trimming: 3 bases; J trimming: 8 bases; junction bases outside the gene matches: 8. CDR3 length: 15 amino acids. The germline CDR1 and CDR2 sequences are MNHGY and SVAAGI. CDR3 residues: CASSYGAGGPDEQFF. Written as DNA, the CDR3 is TGTGCCAGCAGTTACGGGGCGGGAGGGCCAGATGAGCAGTTCTTC.

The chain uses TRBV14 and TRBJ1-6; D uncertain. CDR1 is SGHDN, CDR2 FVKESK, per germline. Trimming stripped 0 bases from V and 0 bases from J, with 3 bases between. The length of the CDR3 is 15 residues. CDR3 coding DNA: TGTGCCAGCAGCCAAGACAGCTCCTATAATTCACCCCTCCACTTT. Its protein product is CASSQDSSYNSPLHF.

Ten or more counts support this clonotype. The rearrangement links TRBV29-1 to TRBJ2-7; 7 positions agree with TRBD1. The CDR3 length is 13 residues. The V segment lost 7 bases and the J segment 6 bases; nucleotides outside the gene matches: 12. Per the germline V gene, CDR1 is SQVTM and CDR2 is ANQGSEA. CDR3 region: CSGRGGGSVEQYF. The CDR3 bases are TGCAGCGGTAGAGGGGGCGGGTCGGTCGAGCAGTACTTC.

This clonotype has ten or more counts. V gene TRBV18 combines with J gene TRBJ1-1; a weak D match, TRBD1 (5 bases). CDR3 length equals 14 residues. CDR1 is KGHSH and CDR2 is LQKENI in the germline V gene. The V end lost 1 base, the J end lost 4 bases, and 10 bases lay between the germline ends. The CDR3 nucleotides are TGTGCCAGCTCACCACAGGGGAGGGGCACTGAAGCTTTCTTT. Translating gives CASSPQGRGTEAFF. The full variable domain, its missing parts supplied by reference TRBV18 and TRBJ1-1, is NAGVMQNPRHLVRRRGQEARLRCSPMKGHSHVYWYRQLPEEGLKFMVYLQKENIIDESGMPKERFSAEFPKEGPSILRIQQVVRGDSAAYFCASSPQGRGTEAFFGQGTRLTVV.

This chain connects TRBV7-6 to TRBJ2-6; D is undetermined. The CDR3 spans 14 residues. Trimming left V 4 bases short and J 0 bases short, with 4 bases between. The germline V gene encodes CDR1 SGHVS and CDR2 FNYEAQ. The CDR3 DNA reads TGTGCCAGCAGCTCCCTCTCTGGGGCCAACGTCCTGACTTTC. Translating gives CASSSLSGANVLTF.

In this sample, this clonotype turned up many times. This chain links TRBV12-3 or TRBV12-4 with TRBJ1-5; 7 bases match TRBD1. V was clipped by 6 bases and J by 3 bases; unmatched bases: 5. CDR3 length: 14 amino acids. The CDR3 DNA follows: TGTGCCAGCAGCCGGACAGGCTTCAATCAGCCCCAGCATTTT. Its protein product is CASSRTGFNQPQHF.

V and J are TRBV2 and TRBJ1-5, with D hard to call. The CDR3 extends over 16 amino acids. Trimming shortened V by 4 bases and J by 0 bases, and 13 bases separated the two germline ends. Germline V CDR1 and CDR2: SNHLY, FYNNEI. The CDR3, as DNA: TGTGCCAGCAGTGGGACGGCCGGAGGTAGCAATCAGCCCCAGCATTTT. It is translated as CASSGTAGGSNQPQHF.

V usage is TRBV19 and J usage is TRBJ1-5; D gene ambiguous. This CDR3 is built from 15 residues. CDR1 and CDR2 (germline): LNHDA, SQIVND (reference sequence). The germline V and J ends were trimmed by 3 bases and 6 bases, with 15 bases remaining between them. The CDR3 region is CASSMGLRLFQPQHF. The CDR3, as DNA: TGTGCCAGTAGTATGGGCTTACGGCTTTTTCAGCCCCAGCATTTT.

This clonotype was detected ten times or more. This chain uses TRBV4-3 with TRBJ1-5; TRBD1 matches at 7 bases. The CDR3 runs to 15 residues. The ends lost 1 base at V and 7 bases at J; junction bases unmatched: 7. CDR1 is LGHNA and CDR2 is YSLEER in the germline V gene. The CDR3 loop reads CASSQVATGIQPQHF. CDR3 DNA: TGCGCCAGCAGCCAAGTTGCGACAGGGATCCAGCCCCAGCATTTT.